The 21 T cell receptor beta chains given below trace back to one sample, sequenced in a study of T cell responses to AZD1222 COVID-19 vaccine. This table comes from immunoSEQ multiplex PCR, and its TCRdb copy is limited to in-frame clones, with some not included. The data show about 100,000 clones, around 89% seen once. The input for sequencing was peripheral blood, taken on day 0 of AZD1222 vaccination. Every receptor here comes from an adult in good health.

The rearrangement joins TRBV15 to TRBJ1-1; D is uncertain. The germline V and J ends were trimmed by 10 bases and 5 bases, with 11 bases remaining between them. From germline, CDR1 is LNHNV and CDR2 YYDKDF (reference sequence). CDR3 length: 11 amino acids. The CDR3 nucleotides are TGTGCCAGGTACGTTAGGACTGAAGCTTTCTTT. It is translated as CARYVRTEAFF. The full variable domain, rest sourced from reference TRBV15 and TRBJ1-1, is DAMVIQNPRYQVTQFGKPVTLSCSQTLNHNVMYWYQQKSSQAPKLLFHYYDKDFNNEADTPDNFQSRRPNTSFCFLDIRSPGLGDTAMYLCARYVRTEAFFGQGTRLTVV.

The rearrangement uses TRBV7-5 and TRBJ2-3; the D call of TRBD2 is as the table states it, not checked on the DNA. TRBV7-5 is described as a pseudogene. The CDR3 runs to 19 residues. The CDR3 region has the DNA TGTGCCAGAAGCTCGCGGGAGATGGGACCCGTTAGCTTCACAGATACGCAGTATTTT. Residues: CARSSREMGPVSFTDTQYF.

The chain combines TRBV6-5 with TRBJ1-4; D remains ambiguous. V was pared by 6 bases and J by 3 bases, with 11 bases between. Germline V CDR1 and CDR2: MNHEY, SVGAGI. The CDR3 runs to 14 residues. This CDR3 reads CASRSGYANEKLFF. The CDR3 DNA is TGTGCCAGCAGGTCGGGGTATGCTAATGAAAAACTGTTTTTT.

This clone has a single count. This sequence joins TRBV7-2 and TRBJ2-1; no definite D call. Germline values: CDR1 SGHTA, CDR2 FQGNSA. The CDR3 runs to 16 residues. Trimming cost V 6 bases and J 0 bases, with 15 bases left between them. The CDR3 region is CASRARLDSSYNEQFF. The CDR3 coding sequence is TGTGCCAGCAGGGCGCGGCTAGATAGCTCCTACAATGAGCAGTTCTTC. Looking up the rest from reference TRBV7-2 and TRBJ2-1 gives the full variable domain: GAGVSQSPSNKVTEKGKDVELRCDPISGHTALYWYRQSLGQGLEFLIYFQGNSAPDKSGLPSDRFSAERTGGSVSTLTIQRTQQEDSAVYLCASRARLDSSYNEQFFGPGTRLTVL.

The chain carries TRBV6-6 and TRBJ2-1, with TRBD2 identical over 15 bases. Losses at the gene ends were 5 bases for V and 1 base for J; bases not matched to a gene: 6. The V gene's germline CDR1 is MNHNY and CDR2 SVGAGI (reference sequence). This CDR3 spans 18 amino acids. The CDR3 reads CASSPGTSGRSSYNEQFF. The CDR3 nucleotides read TGTGCCAGCAGTCCCGGGACTAGCGGGAGGTCGTCCTACAATGAGCAGTTCTTC.

The genes are TRBV5-1 and TRBJ1-4; D is perhaps TRBD1 (5 bases). This CDR3 is built from 15 residues. Germline CDR1 SGHRS, CDR2 YFSETQ. V was trimmed by 0 bases and J by 7 bases, leaving 13 bases between them. This chain's CDR3 is CASSLEVGGGEKLFF. As DNA, the CDR3 is TGCGCCAGCAGCTTGGAGGTCGGCGGGGGTGAAAAACTGTTTTTT. Complete variable domain (other parts from reference TRBV5-1 and TRBJ1-4): KAGVTQTPRYLIKTRGQQVTLSCSPISGHRSVSWYQQTPGQGLQFLFEYFSETQRNKGNFPGRFSGRQFSNSRSEMNVSTLELGDSALYLCASSLEVGGGEKLFFGSGTQLSVL.

V gene TRBV9 combines with J gene TRBJ2-7, with 8 bases lining up with TRBD2. After removal of 4 bases from V and 6 bases from J, the junction contained 9 bases not matched to a gene. The CDR3 consists of 14 residues. Germline lookup yields CDR1 SGDLS and CDR2 YYNGEE. The CDR3 sequence: CASSSRTSSSEQYF. The DNA of the CDR3 is TGTGCCAGCAGCTCAAGGACTAGCTCCAGCGAGCAGTACTTC. Full variable domain (rest looked up from reference TRBV9 and TRBJ2-7): DSGVTQTPKHLITATGQRVTLRCSPRSGDLSVYWYQQSLDQGLQFLIQYYNGEERAKGNILERFSAQQFPDLHSELNLSSLELGDSALYFCASSSRTSSSEQYFGPGTRLTVT.

V usage is TRBV9 and J usage is TRBJ2-1; TRBD2 aligns across 12 bases. The V gene end was trimmed by 1 base and the J gene end by 10 bases; junction bases not matched to a gene: 6. Germline V lookup: CDR1 SGDLS, CDR2 YYNGEE. The CDR3 spans 15 residues. CDR3 in DNA: TGTGCCAGCAGCGTATACGCTAGCGGGAGGGAAGAGCAGTTCTTC. Amino acids: CASSVYASGREEQFF. Together with reference TRBV9 and TRBJ2-1, the CDR3 gives the full variable domain: DSGVTQTPKHLITATGQRVTLRCSPRSGDLSVYWYQQSLDQGLQFLIQYYNGEERAKGNILERFSAQQFPDLHSELNLSSLELGDSALYFCASSVYASGREEQFFGPGTRLTVL.

The chain is built from TRBV19 and TRBJ1-5; tentative D call: TRBD1 (6 bases). Germline lookup yields CDR1 LNHDA and CDR2 SQIVND (reference sequence). The CDR3 contains 14 residues. V dropped 6 bases and J dropped 4 bases, with 13 bases sitting between them. The CDR3 here is CASSRGQINQPQHF. The CDR3 nucleotides read TGTGCCAGTAGCCGCGGACAGATAAATCAGCCCCAGCATTTT.

CDR3 residues: CASSLTGPYEQYF. The CDR3 nucleotides read TGTGCCAGCAGTTTGACAGGGCCCTACGAGCAGTACTTC. The chain has TRBV12-3 or TRBV12-4 and TRBJ2-7, with 7 bases that match TRBD1. This CDR3 is built from 13 residues. The V and J ends lost 3 bases and 2 bases, in that order; junction bases with no gene match: 1.

The J gene is TRBJ1-1, the V gene TRBV7-2; D uncertain. This CDR3 is 15 amino acids long. V was trimmed by 5 bases and J by 1 base, leaving 14 bases between them. CDR1 and CDR2 (germline): SGHTA, FQGNSA. The CDR3 DNA sequence: TGTGCCAGCAGCGACCGACGGTTGGGGAACACTGAAGCTTTCTTT. It encodes CASSDRRLGNTEAFF.

This sequence joins TRBV11-3 and TRBJ2-7, with unresolved D. This CDR3 contains 11 residues. Germline-derived CDR1 and CDR2 are SGHNT and YENEEA. V was trimmed by 1 base and J by 6 bases, leaving 4 bases between them. The CDR3 nucleotides read TGTGCCAGCAGCTTAGCTATCGAGCAGTACTTC. Amino acid sequence: CASSLAIEQYF.

V is TRBV27 and J is TRBJ2-2; D is perhaps TRBD2 (6 bases). The germline V gene encodes CDR1 MNHEY and CDR2 SMNVEV (reference sequence). V dropped 5 bases and J dropped 3 bases, with 16 bases sitting between them. The CDR3 is made up of 16 amino acids. The CDR3 here is CASSPLSGLYTGELFF. The CDR3 region has the DNA TGTGCCAGCAGTCCCCTCAGCGGGCTCTACACCGGGGAGCTGTTTTTT.

The J gene is TRBJ1-3, the V gene TRBV9, with D perhaps matching TRBD1 (6 bases). This CDR3 is 17 amino acids long. Germline V gene sequence: CDR1 SGDLS, CDR2 YYNGEE. The V gene lost 4 bases and the J gene lost 0 bases, with 17 bases spanning the gap. The chain's CDR3 is CASSHPRTGSSGNTIYF. The CDR3 coding sequence is TGTGCCAGCAGCCACCCACGAACAGGGAGCTCTGGAAACACCATATATTTT.

The chain couples TRBV27 to TRBJ1-2, with D uncertain. Per germline, CDR1 MNHEY and CDR2 SMNVEV (reference sequence). Trimming took off 0 bases at V and 4 bases at J, with 15 bases between the two ends. This CDR3 is built from 16 residues. The CDR3 DNA sequence: TGTGCCAGCAGTTTATCAGGAGGGTACCGGGGCTATGGCTACACCTTC. It yields the protein CASSLSGGYRGYGYTF.

The rearrangement joins TRBV29-1 to TRBJ2-7; 7 nucleotides agree with TRBD1. This CDR3 has 13 amino acids. Germline V lookup: CDR1 SQVTM, CDR2 ANQGSEA. Losses at the gene ends were 4 bases for V and 5 bases for J; bases not matched to a gene: 8. The CDR3 region has the DNA TGCAGCGTTGGGTCAGGGGGTCTGGACGAGCAGTACTTC. Protein sequence: CSVGSGGLDEQYF.

The V call is TRBV7-2, the J call TRBJ1-5; weak D call: TRBD1 (6 bases). The germline V gene has CDR1 SGHTA and CDR2 FQGNSA. The CDR3 contains 13 residues. Trimming took off 3 bases at V and 7 bases at J, with 10 bases between the two ends. Here the CDR3 DNA reads TGTGCCAGCAGCTTTGACAGGCAGCAGCCCCAGCATTTT. It translates to CASSFDRQQPQHF.

J is TRBJ2-2 and V is TRBV27; 7 bases match TRBD2. V lost 5 bases and J lost 8; bases outside the gene matches: 5. The CDR3 totals 13 residues. Germline CDR1 is MNHEY and CDR2 is SMNVEV (reference sequence). The CDR3 sequence is CASSPLAVGELFF. CDR3 sequence (DNA): TGTGCCAGCAGTCCCCTAGCGGTAGGGGAGCTGTTTTTT.

This chain links TRBV11-2 with TRBJ1-1; D ambiguous. Germline values: CDR1 SGHAT, CDR2 FQNNGV. The CDR3 sequence is 13 residues long. V was shortened by 3 bases and J by 3 bases, with 8 bases between the two germline ends. The CDR3 DNA sequence: TGTGCCAGCAGCTTCTCCCAGGACACTGAAGCTTTCTTT. It yields the protein CASSFSQDTEAFF.

The chain carries TRBV2 and TRBJ1-5; possible D gene TRBD1, 5 bases. CDR1 SNHLY and CDR2 FYNNEI come from the germline V gene. The CDR3 is made up of 13 amino acids. V was shortened by 2 bases and J by 8 bases, with 10 bases between the two germline ends. In DNA form, the CDR3 reads TGTGCCAGCAGTGAAAGGCCCAGGGAGCCCCAGCATTTT. Its protein product is CASSERPREPQHF.

This clone was seen just once. The chain is built from TRBV5-6 and TRBJ2-7, with a weak D call TRBD1 (6 bases). The CDR3 spans 14 residues. Per germline, CDR1 SGHDT and CDR2 YYEEEE. Between the trimmed V and J ends, which lost 1 base and 1 base, there was a span of 9 bases. CDR3 DNA sequence: TGTGCCAGCAGCTTGAGGGGGACATCCTACGAGCAGTACTTC. Residues: CASSLRGTSYEQYF.